This T cell receptor (beta chain) was captured in a study of Graves' ophthalmopathy and Graves' hyperthyroidism. Overall study context: Peripheral blood collection took place at initial diagnosis, before any treatment. The study, taken as a whole, reports: In separating ophthalmopathy from stable hyperthyroidism, a 13-signature model achieved roughly 89% sensitivity and 70% to 83% specificity.

In the case of this clonotype: Its antigen remains unidentified.

The V end lost 8 bases, the J end lost 0 bases, and 14 bases lay between the germline ends. CDR3 length: 15 residues. Germline V gives CDR1 MDHEN, CDR2 SYDVKM. For repertoire sequencing, the TCR beta CDR3 regions were amplified from RNA transcripts. In the first round, RT-PCR was carried out with HTBI primers, and a multiplex PCR formed the second round. TCRdb re-analysed the multiplex PCR reads in MiXCR, keeping a single row per CDR3 protein. The repertoire holds a few hundred thousand distinct CDR3 sequences, with around 20% as singletons. The chain recombines TRBV28 with TRBJ1-5; TRBD1 is a possible D gene (5 bases). The clonotype comes from a woman between 18 and 29 years old with stable Graves' hyperthyroidism. The specimen sequenced was peripheral blood. The CDR3 sequence: CASRGQGYSNQPQHF. CDR3 sequence (DNA): TGTGCCAGCCGTGGGCAGGGCTATAGCAATCAGCCCCAGCATTTT. The variable domain in full, completed from reference TRBV28 and TRBJ1-5, reads DVKVTQSSRYLVKRTGEKVFLECVQDMDHENMFWYRQDPGLGLRLIYFSYDVKMKEKGDIPEGYSVSREKKERFSLILESASTNQTSMYLCASRGQGYSNQPQHFGDGTRLSIL.